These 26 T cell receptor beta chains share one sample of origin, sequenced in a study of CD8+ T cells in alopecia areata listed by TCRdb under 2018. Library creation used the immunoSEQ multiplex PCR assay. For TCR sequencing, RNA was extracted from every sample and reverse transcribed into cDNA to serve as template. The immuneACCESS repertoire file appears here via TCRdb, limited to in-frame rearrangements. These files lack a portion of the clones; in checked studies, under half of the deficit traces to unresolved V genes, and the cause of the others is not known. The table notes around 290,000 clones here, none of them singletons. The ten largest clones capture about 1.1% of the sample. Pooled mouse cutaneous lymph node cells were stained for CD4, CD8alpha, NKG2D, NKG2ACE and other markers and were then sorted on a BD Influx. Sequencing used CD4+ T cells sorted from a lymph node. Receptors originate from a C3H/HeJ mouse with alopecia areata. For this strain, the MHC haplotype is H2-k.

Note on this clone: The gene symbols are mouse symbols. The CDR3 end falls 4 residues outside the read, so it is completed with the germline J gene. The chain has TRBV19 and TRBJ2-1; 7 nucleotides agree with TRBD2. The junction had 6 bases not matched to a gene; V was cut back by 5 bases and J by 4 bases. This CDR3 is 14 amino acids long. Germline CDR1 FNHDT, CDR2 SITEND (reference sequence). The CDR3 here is CASSSGGGYAEQFF. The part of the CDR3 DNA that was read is TGTGCCAGCAGCTCCGGGGGGGGGTATGCT.

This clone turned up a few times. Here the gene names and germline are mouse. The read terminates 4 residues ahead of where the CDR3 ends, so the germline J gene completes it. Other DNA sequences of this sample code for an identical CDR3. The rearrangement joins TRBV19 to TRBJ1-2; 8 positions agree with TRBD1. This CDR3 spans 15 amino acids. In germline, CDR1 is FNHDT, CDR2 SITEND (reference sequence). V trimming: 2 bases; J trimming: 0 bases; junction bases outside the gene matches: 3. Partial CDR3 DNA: TGTGCCAGCAGTATTGGACAGGGCGCAAACTCC. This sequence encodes CASSIGQGANS. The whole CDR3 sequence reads CASSIGQGANSDYTF.

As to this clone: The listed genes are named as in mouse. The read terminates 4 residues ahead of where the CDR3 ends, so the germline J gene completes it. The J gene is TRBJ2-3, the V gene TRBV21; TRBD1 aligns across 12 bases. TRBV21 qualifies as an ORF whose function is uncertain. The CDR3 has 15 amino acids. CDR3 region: CASSQGTGGVETLYF. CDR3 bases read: TGTGCTAGCAGTCAAGGGACAGGGGGCGTAGAA.

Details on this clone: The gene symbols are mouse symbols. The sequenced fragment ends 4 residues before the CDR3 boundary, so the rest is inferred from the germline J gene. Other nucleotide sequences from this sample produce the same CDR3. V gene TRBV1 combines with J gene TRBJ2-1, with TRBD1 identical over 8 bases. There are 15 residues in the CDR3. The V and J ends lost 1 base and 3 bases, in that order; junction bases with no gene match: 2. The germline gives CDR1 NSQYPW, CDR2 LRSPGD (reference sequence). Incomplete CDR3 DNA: TGCACCTGCAGTGCAGCAGGGGGCGGCTATGCT. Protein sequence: CTCSAAGGGYA. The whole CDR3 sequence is CTCSAAGGGYAEQFF.

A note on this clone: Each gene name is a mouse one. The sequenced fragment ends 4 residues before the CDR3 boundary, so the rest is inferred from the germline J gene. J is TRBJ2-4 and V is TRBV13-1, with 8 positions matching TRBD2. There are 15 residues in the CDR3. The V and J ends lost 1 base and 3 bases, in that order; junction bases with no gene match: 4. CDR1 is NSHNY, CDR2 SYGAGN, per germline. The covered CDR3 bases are TGTGCCAGCAGTGATTTGGGGGGGGAACAAAAC. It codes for CASSDLGGEQN. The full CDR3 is CASSDLGGEQNTLYF.

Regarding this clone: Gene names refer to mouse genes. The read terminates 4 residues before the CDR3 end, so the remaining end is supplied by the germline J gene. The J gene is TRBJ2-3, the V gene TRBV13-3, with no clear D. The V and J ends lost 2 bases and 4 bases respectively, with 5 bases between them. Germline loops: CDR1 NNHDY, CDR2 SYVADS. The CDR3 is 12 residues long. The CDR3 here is CASSETTETLYF. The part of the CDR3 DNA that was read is TGTGCCAGCAGTGAAACAACAGAA.

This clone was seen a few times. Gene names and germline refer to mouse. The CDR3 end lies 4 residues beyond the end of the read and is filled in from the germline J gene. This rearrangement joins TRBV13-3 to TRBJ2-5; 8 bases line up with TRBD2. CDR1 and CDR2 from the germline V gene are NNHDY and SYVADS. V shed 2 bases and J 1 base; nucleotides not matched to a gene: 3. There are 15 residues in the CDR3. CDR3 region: CASSDPGGHQDTQYF. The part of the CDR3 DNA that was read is TGTGCCAGCAGTGACCCGGGGGGGCACCAAGAC.

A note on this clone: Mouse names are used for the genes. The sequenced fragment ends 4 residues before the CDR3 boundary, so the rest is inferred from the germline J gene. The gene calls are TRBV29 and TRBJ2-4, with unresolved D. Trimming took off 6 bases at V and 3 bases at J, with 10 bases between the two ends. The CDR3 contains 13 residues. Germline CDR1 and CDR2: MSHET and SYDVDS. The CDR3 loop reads CASRYQQQNTLYF. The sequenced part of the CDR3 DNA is TGTGCTAGCAGGTACCAACAGCAAAAC. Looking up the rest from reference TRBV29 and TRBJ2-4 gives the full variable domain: DMKVTQMPRYLIKRMGENVLLECGQDMSHETMYWYRQDPGLGLQLIYISYDVDSNSEGDIPKGYRVSRKKREHFSLILDSAKTNQTSVYFCASRYQQQNTLYFGAGTRLSVL.

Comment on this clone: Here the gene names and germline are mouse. Incomplete CDR3 DNA: TGCACCTGCAGTGCCCCAGGGGACAGCTCCTAT. This translates into CTCSAPGDSSY. The complete CDR3 protein is CTCSAPGDSSYEQYF. V gene TRBV1 combines with J gene TRBJ2-7; 7 nucleotides match TRBD1. The CDR3 is cut off 4 residues early in the read; its end comes from the germline J gene. Germline CDR1 and CDR2: NSQYPW and LRSPGD (reference sequence). CDR3 length equals 15 residues. V gave up 3 bases and J gave up 0 bases; unmatched junction bases: 5.

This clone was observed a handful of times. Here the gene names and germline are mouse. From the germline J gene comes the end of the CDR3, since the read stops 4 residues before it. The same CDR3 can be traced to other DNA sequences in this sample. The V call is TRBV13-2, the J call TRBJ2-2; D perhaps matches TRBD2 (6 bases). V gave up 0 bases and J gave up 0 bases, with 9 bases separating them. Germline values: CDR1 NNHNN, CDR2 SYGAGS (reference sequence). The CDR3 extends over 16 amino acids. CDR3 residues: CASGDVWGSNTGQLYF. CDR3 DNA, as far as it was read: TGTGCCAGCGGTGATGTCTGGGGATCAAACACCGGG.

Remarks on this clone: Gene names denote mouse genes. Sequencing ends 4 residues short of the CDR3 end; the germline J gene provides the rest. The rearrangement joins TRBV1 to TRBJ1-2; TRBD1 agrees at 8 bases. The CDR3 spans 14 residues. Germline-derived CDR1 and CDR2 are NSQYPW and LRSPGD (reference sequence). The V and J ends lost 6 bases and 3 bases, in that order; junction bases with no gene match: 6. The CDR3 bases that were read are TGCACCTGCAGCCCTCAGGGGGCGCACTCC. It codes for CTCSPQGAHS. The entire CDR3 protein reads CTCSPQGAHSDYTF. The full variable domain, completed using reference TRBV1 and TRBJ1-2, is VTLLEQNPRWRLVPRGQAVNLRCILKNSQYPWMSWYQQDLQKQLQWLFTLRSPGDKEVKSLPGADYLATRVTDTELRLQVANMSQGRTLYCTCSPQGAHSDYTFGSGTRLLVI.

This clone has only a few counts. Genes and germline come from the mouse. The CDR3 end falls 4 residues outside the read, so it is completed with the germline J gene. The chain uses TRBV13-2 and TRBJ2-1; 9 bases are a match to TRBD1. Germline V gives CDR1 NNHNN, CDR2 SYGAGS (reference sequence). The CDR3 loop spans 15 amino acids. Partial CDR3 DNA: TGTGCCAGCGGTGACCACAGGGGGCGCGGGGCT. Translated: CASGDHRGRGA. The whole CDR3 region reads CASGDHRGRGAEQFF.

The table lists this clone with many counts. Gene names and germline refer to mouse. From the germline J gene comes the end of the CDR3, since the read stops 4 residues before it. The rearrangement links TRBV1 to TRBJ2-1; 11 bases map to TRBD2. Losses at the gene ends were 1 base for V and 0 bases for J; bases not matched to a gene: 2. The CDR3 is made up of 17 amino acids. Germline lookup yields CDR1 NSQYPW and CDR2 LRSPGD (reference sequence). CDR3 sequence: CTCSAAGLGGNYAEQFF. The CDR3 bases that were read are TGCACCTGCAGTGCAGCTGGACTGGGGGGTAACTATGCT.

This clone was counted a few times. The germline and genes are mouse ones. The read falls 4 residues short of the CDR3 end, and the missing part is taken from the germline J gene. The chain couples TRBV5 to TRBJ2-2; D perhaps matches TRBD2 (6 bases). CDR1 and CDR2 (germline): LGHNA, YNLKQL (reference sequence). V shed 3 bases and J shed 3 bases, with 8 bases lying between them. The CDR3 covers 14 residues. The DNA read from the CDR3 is TGTGCCAGCAGCCATTACTGGGACACCGGG. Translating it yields CASSHYWDTG. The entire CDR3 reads CASSHYWDTGQLYF.

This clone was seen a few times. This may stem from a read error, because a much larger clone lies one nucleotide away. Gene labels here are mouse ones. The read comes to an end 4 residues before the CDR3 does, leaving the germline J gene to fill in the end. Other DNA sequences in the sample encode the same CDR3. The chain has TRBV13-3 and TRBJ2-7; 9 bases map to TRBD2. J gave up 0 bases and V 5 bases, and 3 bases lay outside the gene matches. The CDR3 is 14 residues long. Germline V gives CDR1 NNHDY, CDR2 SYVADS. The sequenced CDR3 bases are TGTGCCAGCAGAGACTGGGGGAGCTCCTAT. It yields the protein CASRDWGSSY. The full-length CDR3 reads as CASRDWGSSYEQYF.

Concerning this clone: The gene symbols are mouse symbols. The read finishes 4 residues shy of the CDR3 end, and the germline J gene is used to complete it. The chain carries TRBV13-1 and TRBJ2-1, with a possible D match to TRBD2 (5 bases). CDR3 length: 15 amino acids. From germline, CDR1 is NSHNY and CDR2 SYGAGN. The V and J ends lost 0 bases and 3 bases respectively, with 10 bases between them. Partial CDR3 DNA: TGTGCCAGCAGTGATGCACCTGGGATCTATGCT. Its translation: CASSDAPGIYA. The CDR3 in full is CASSDAPGIYAEQFF.

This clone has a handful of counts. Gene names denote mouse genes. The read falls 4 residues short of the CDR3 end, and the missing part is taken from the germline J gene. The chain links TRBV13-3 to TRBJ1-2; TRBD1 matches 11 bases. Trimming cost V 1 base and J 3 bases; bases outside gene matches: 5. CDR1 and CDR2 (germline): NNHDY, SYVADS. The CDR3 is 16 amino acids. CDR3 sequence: CASSDRTGGEDSDYTF. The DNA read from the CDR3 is TGTGCCAGCAGTGATCGGACAGGGGGCGAGGACTCC.

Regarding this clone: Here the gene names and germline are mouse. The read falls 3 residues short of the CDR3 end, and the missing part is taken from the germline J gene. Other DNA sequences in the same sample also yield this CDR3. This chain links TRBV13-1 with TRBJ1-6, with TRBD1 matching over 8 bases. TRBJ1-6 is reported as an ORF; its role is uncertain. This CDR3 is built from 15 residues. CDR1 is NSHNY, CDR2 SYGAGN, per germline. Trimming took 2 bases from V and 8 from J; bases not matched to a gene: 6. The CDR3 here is CASSDQGAIYSPLYF. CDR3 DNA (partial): TGTGCCAGCAGTGACCAGGGGGCAATATATTCGCCC.

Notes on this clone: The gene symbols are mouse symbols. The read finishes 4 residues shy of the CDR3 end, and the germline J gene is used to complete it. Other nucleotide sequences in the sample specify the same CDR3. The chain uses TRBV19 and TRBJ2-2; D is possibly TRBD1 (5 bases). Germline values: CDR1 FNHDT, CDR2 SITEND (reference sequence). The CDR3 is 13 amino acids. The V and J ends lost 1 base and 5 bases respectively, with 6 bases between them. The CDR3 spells CASSIKGTGQLYF. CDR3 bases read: TGTGCCAGCAGTATAAAGGGGACCGGG.

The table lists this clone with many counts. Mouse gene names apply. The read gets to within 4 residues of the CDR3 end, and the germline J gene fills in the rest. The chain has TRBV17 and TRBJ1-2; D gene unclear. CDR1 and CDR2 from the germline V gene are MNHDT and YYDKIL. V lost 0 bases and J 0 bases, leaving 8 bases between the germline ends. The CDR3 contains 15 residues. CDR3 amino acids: CASSRDPQPNSDYTF. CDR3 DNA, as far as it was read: TGTGCTAGCAGTAGAGATCCCCAGCCAAACTCC.

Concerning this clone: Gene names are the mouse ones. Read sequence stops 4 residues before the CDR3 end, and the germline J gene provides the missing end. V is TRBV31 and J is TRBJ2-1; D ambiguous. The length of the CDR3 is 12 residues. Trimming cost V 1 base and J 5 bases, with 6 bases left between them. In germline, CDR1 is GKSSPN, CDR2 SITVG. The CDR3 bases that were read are TGTGCCTGGAGTCCAACAAATGCT. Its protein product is CAWSPTNA. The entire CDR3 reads CAWSPTNAEQFF.

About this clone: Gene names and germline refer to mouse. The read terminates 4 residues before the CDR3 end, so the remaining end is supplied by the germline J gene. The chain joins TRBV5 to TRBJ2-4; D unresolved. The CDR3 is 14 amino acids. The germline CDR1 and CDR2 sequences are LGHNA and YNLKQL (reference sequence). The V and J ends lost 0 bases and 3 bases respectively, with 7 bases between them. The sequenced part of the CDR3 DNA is TGTGCCAGCAGCCAAGACAGTCCCCAAAAC. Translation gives CASSQDSPQN. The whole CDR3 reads CASSQDSPQNTLYF.

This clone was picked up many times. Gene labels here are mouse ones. The CDR3 bases that were read are TGTGCCAGCAGGGGGACTGGGGGTAACTATGCT. It translates to CASRGTGGNYA. The full CDR3 sequence reads CASRGTGGNYAEQFF. The chain is built from TRBV13-1 and TRBJ2-1, with TRBD2 matching 11 bases. The observed sequence ends 4 residues before the CDR3 terminus, with the missing tail filled in from the germline J gene. Germline V gene sequence: CDR1 NSHNY, CDR2 SYGAGN. CDR3 size: 15 residues. V was pared by 5 bases and J by 0 bases, with 1 base of the junction left unmatched.

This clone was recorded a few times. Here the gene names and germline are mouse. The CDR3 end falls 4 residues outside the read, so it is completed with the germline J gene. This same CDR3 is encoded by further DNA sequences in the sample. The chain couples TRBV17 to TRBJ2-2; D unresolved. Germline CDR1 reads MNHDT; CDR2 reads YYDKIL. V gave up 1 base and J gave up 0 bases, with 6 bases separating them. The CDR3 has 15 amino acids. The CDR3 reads CASSRVQANTGQLYF. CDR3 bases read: TGTGCTAGCAGTAGAGTCCAGGCAAACACCGGG.

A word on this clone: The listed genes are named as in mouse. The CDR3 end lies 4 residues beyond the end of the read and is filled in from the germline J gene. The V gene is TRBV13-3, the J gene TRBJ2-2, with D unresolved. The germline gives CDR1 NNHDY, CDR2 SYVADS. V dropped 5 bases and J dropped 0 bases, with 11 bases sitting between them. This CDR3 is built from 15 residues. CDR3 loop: CASSRQNANTGQLYF. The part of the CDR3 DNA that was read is TGTGCCAGCAGCCGACAAAATGCAAACACCGGG.

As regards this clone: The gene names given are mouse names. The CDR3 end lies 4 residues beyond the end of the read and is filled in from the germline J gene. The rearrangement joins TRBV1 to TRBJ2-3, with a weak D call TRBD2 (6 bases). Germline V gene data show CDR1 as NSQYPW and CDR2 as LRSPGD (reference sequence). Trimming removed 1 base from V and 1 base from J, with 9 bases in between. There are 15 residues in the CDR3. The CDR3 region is CTCSAAWGGAETLYF. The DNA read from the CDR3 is TGCACCTGCAGTGCAGCCTGGGGAGGTGCAGAA.